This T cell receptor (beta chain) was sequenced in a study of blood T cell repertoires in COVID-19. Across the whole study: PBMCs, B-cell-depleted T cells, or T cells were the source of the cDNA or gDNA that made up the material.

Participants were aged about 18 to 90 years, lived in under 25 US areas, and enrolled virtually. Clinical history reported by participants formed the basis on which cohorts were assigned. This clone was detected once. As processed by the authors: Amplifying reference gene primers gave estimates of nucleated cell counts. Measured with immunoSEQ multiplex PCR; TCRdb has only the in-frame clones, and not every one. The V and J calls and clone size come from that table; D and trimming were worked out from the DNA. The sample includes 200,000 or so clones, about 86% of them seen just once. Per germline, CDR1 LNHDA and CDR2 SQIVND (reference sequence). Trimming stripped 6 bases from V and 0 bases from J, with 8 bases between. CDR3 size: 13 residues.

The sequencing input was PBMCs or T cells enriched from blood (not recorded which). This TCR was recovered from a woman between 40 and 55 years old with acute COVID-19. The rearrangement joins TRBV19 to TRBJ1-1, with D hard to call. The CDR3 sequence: CASSQALNTEAFF. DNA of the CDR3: TGTGCCAGTAGCCAGGCGTTGAACACTGAAGCTTTCTTT.